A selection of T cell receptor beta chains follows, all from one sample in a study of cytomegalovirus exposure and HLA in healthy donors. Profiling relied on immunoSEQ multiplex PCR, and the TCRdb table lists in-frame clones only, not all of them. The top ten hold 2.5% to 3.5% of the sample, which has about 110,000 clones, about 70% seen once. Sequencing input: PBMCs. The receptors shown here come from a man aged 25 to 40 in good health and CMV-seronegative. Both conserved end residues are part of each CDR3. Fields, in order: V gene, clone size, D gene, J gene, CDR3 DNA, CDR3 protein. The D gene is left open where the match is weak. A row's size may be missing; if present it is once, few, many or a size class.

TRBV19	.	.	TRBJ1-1	TGTGCCAGTAGTTCTCCCCCCGCAGGGCGTTTCGGCACTGAAGCTTTCTTT	CASSSPPAGRFGTEAFF
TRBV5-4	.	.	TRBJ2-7	TGTGCCAGCAGCTTCGAACAGTCCTACGAGCAGTACTTC	CASSFEQSYEQYF
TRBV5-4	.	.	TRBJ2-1	TGTGCCAGCGGCCAAGACTCCCGCTCCTACAATGAGCAGTTCTTC	CASGQDSRSYNEQFF
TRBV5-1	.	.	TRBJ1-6	TGCGCCAGCAGCTCCGGGGATTCACCCCTCCACTTT	CASSSGDSPLHF
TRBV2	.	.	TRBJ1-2	TGTGCCAGCAGCCGACCAGGCTATGGCTACACCTTC	CASSRPGYGYTF
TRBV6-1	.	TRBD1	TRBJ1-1	TGTGCCAGCAGTGAATACAAGGGGGCGGAAGCTTTCTTT	CASSEYKGAEAFF
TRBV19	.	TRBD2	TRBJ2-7	TGTGCCAGTAGTATGTCTAGCGGGATCTACGAGCAGTACTTC	CASSMSSGIYEQYF
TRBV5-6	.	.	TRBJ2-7	TGTGCCAGCAGCTTGGGACTAGTGGACTACGAGCAGTACTTC	CASSLGLVDYEQYF
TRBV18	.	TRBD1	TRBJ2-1	TGTGCCAGCTCGGGCCCGGGACAGAACAATGAGCAGTTCTTC	CASSGPGQNNEQFF
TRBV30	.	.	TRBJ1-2	TGTGCCTGGAGTGTCGAGGCAAACTATGGCTACACCTTC	CAWSVEANYGYTF
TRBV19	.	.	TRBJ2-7	TGTGCCAGTAGCCCAGACAGGTCTGGGCATTACGAGCAGTACTTC	CASSPDRSGHYEQYF
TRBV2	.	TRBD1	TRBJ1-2	TGTGCCAGCAGTTTTAACGACAGGGAGCATGGCTACACCTTC	CASSFNDREHGYTF
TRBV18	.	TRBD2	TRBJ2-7	TGTGCCAGCTCACCTTTAGCGGGAGTCGCAAGCTACGAGCAGTACTTC	CASSPLAGVASYEQYF
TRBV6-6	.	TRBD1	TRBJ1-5	TGTGCCAGCACTTACGGTTCACAGGGGCATAATCAGCCCCAGCATTTT	CASTYGSQGHNQPQHF
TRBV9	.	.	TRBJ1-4	TGTGCCAGCAGCGTAGGGTCAGGTTGGAATGAAAAACTGTTTTTT	CASSVGSGWNEKLFF
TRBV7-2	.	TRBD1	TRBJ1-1	TGTGCCAGCAGCGTTGGGACAGGGAAGGGCACTGAAGCTTTCTTT	CASSVGTGKGTEAFF
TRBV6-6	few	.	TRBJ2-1	TGTGCCAGCAGTTACGGTGATAGCTCCTACAATGAGCAGTTCTTC	CASSYGDSSYNEQFF